Each of the 25 T cell receptor beta chains below was sequenced from the same sample in a study of blood T cell repertoires in COVID-19. Measured with immunoSEQ multiplex PCR; TCRdb has only the in-frame clones, and not every one. The sample contains 260,000 or so clones, 87% of which appear only once. Sequencing was performed on PBMCs or T cells enriched from blood (not recorded which). These receptors were taken from a woman aged 25 to 39 with acute COVID-19.

This clone was seen just once. The chain is built from TRBV7-8 and TRBJ1-5; D is unresolved. The CDR3 contains 14 residues. V lost 1 base to trimming and J lost 4 bases, with 8 bases between them. The germline gives CDR1 SGHVS, CDR2 FQNEAQ. CDR3 residues: CASSLVPGNQPQHF. CDR3 coding DNA: TGTGCCAGCAGCTTAGTACCGGGTAATCAGCCCCAGCATTTT.

The chain couples TRBV7-9 to TRBJ1-3; 7 bases are shared with TRBD1. Losses at the gene ends were 5 bases for V and 4 bases for J; bases not matched to a gene: 8. Germline-derived CDR1 and CDR2 are SEHNR and FQNEAQ (reference sequence). There are 15 residues in the CDR3. Here the CDR3 reads CASSPTTGVGNTIYF. The CDR3 bases are TGTGCCAGCAGCCCGACAACAGGGGTCGGAAACACCATATATTTT.

This rearrangement joins TRBV15 to TRBJ2-2; 9 nucleotides match TRBD1. With 1 base clipped from V and 4 bases from J, the junction kept 1 base outside the gene matches. The CDR3 length is 15 residues. Germline V gene lookup returns CDR1 LNHNV and CDR2 YYDKDF (reference sequence). This CDR3 is CATSRATGGTGELFF. The CDR3 DNA is TGTGCCACCAGCAGAGCGACAGGGGGCACCGGGGAGCTGTTTTTT. The complete variable domain, with remaining parts taken from reference TRBV15 and TRBJ2-2, reads DAMVIQNPRYQVTQFGKPVTLSCSQTLNHNVMYWYQQKSSQAPKLLFHYYDKDFNNEADTPDNFQSRRPNTSFCFLDIRSPGLGDTAMYLCATSRATGGTGELFFGEGSRLTVL.

This clone has a count of ten or more. The chain links TRBV4-1 to TRBJ1-2; 9 nucleotides match TRBD1. The V gene end was trimmed by 4 bases and the J gene end by 11 bases; junction bases not matched to a gene: 5. The CDR3 has 12 amino acids. CDR1 is MGHRA and CDR2 is YSYEKL in the germline V gene. The CDR3 nucleotides read TGCGCCAGCAGCCCGGGACAGGGAGGTTACACCTTC. This encodes CASSPGQGGYTF.

The chain recombines TRBV4-3 with TRBJ2-5; D might be TRBD1 (6 bases). This CDR3 region has 15 residues. The germline gives CDR1 LGHNA, CDR2 YSLEER. Trimming cost V 0 bases and J 3 bases, with 11 bases left between them. CDR3 protein: CASSQDFSGEETQYF. In DNA, the CDR3 is TGCGCCAGCAGCCAAGATTTTTCAGGGGAAGAGACCCAGTACTTC.

The chain recombines TRBV12-5 with TRBJ1-6; TRBD1 matches at 8 bases. Germline loops: CDR1 LGHNT, CDR2 FRNRAP. This CDR3 has 16 residues. The J segment lost 4 bases and the V segment lost 3 bases, leaving 5 bases of the junction unmatched. For the CDR3, the DNA is TGTGCTAGTGGTTTAGCGACAGGGGATTATAATTCACCCCTCCACTTT. Amino acids: CASGLATGDYNSPLHF.

The rearrangement joins TRBV10-2 to TRBJ1-5; no reliable D call. CDR3 length: 13 amino acids. V was shortened by 8 bases and J by 1 base, with 9 bases between the two germline ends. The germline gives CDR1 WSHSY, CDR2 SAAADI. CDR3 bases: TGCGCCAGCGGAGGGATGAGCAATCAGCCCCAGCATTTT. Protein sequence: CASGGMSNQPQHF.

The V and J genes are TRBV7-8 and TRBJ1-2; D is ambiguous. The CDR3 has 14 residues. In germline, CDR1 is SGHVS, CDR2 FQNEAQ. The ends were cut back, 4 bases at V and 4 bases at J, with 13 bases in the middle. Here the CDR3 DNA reads TGTGCCAGCAGCTCCAGGCTGTCGTCCTATGGCTACACCTTC. Translating it yields CASSSRLSSYGYTF.

The chain combines TRBV4-3 with TRBJ1-1; a weak D match, TRBD1 (5 bases). This CDR3 has 15 residues. The V gene lost 0 bases and the J gene lost 4 bases, with 12 bases spanning the gap. The germline gives CDR1 LGHNA, CDR2 YSLEER. The CDR3 DNA is TGCGCCAGCAGCCAAGATCAGGGTGTGGGCACTGAAGCTTTCTTT. Translating gives CASSQDQGVGTEAFF.

This clone was picked up one time. This chain uses TRBV6-6 with TRBJ2-1; D not certain. V lost 7 bases to trimming and J lost 2 bases, with 3 bases between them. The CDR3 length is 11 residues. Per the germline V gene, CDR1 is MNHNY and CDR2 is SVGAGI (reference sequence). The CDR3 spells CASITYNEQFF. The DNA of the CDR3 is TGTGCCAGCATAACCTACAATGAGCAGTTCTTC.

V is TRBV14 and J is TRBJ2-2; D not certain. Trimming took 0 bases from V and 0 from J, leaving 8 bases between them. The CDR3 extends over 16 amino acids. Germline loops: CDR1 SGHDN, CDR2 FVKESK. The CDR3 DNA sequence: TGTGCCAGCAGCCAAGATAGTGCGACGAACACCGGGGAGCTGTTTTTT. Its translation is CASSQDSATNTGELFF.

The chain joins TRBV5-8 to TRBJ1-2; D possibly corresponds to TRBD1 (5 bases). Germline-derived CDR1 and CDR2 are SGHTS and YDEGEE. The CDR3 is 10 residues long. V was pared by 7 bases and J by 13 bases, with 14 bases between. In DNA form, the CDR3 reads TGTGCCAGCGTGATGGGGCCCTTCACCTTC. Amino acid sequence: CASVMGPFTF. Together with reference TRBV5-8 and TRBJ1-2, the CDR3 gives the full variable domain: EAGVTQSPTHLIKTRGQQATLRCSPISGHTSVYWYQQALGLGLQFLLWYDEGEERNRGNFPPRFSGRQFPNYSSELNVNALELEDSALYLCASVMGPFTFGSGTRLTVV.

A note on this clone: At the DNA level, this CDR3 is encoded by other sequences in the same sample as well. The CDR3 DNA is TGTGCCAGCAGCCTAGGACAGGGGGCCTACGAGCAGTACTTC. It yields the protein CASSLGQGAYEQYF. J is TRBJ2-7 and V is TRBV7-6, with 10 bases lining up with TRBD1. Per the germline V gene, CDR1 is SGHVS and CDR2 is FNYEAQ. V gave up 5 bases and J gave up 2 bases; unmatched junction bases: 3. The CDR3 loop spans 14 amino acids.

V and J are TRBV4-1 and TRBJ1-4; 10 bases line up with TRBD1. This CDR3 has 16 amino acids. Looked up from germline, CDR1 is MGHRA and CDR2 is YSYEKL. With V trimmed by 0 bases and J by 6 bases, 4 bases remained unmatched. The chain's CDR3 is CASSQDYGTGDEKLFF. CDR3 DNA: TGCGCCAGCAGCCAAGATTACGGGACAGGGGATGAAAAACTGTTTTTT.

V usage is TRBV5-5 and J usage is TRBJ1-2; 8 nucleotides line up with TRBD1. In germline, CDR1 is SGHKS, CDR2 YYEKEE (reference sequence). This CDR3 is built from 18 residues. With V trimmed by 4 bases and J by 6 bases, 20 bases remained unmatched. The CDR3 protein is CASSPRTQSRDRQNGYTF. The CDR3 DNA reads TGTGCCAGCAGCCCGAGGACCCAATCTCGGGACAGGCAAAATGGCTACACCTTC.

The chain joins TRBV19 to TRBJ1-4; 7 nucleotides align to TRBD1. The trim removed 3 bases at V and 5 bases at J, leaving 9 bases unmatched. Per germline, CDR1 LNHDA and CDR2 SQIVND (reference sequence). The CDR3 spans 16 residues. In DNA, the CDR3 is TGTGCCAGTAGTATGGGTGGGGGACAGAGAAATGAAAAACTGTTTTTT. It yields the protein CASSMGGGQRNEKLFF. The full variable domain, in which reference TRBV19 and TRBJ1-4 provide the parts outside the CDR3, is DGGITQSPKYLFRKEGQNVTLSCEQNLNHDAMYWYRQDPGQGLRLIYYSQIVNDFQKGDIAEGYSVSREKKESFPLTVTSAQKNPTAFYLCASSMGGGQRNEKLFFGSGTQLSVL.

For this clone: The junction differs from germline at one of its ends, possibly a read error. J is TRBJ2-3 and V is TRBV18, with TRBD1 identical over 8 bases. Germline lookup yields CDR1 KGHSH and CDR2 LQKENI. The CDR3 totals 12 residues. CDR3 sequence reads: CASSAQGARRDF. In nucleotides, the CDR3 is TGTGCCAGCTCCGCGCAGGGGGCCCGAAGGGATTTT.

This rearrangement joins TRBV7-2 to TRBJ2-3, with TRBD2 matching 10 bases. CDR1 SGHTA and CDR2 FQGNSA come from the germline V gene. CDR3 size: 17 residues. The junction had 12 bases not matched to a gene; V was cut back by 4 bases and J by 5 bases. The CDR3 DNA reads as TGTGCCAGCAGCTCGCAAAGCGGGGGGGGAACGGGAGATACGCAGTATTTT. Protein: CASSSQSGGGTGDTQYF.

This clone was seen just once. The chain couples TRBV7-9 to TRBJ1-5; 7 bases match TRBD1. CDR3 size: 17 residues. J gave up 4 bases and V 4 bases, and 13 bases lay outside the gene matches. Germline lookup yields CDR1 SEHNR and CDR2 FQNEAQ (reference sequence). CDR3 in amino acids: CASSSWSAGTDNQPQHF. As DNA, the CDR3 is TGTGCCAGCAGCTCCTGGTCCGCCGGGACAGATAATCAGCCCCAGCATTTT.

Here the CDR3 DNA reads TGTGCCAGCAGCTCGACAGATACGCAGTATTTT. Translation: CASSSTDTQYF. V and J are TRBV11-2 and TRBJ2-3; D is unresolved. Germline V gives CDR1 SGHAT, CDR2 FQNNGV. The V end was cut by 4 bases, the J end by 3 bases, with 2 bases between. CDR3 size: 11 residues.

The chain recombines TRBV18 with TRBJ1-1; perhaps TRBD1 as D (5 bases). This CDR3 spans 16 amino acids. V was pared by 6 bases and J by 2 bases, with 19 bases between. The V gene's germline CDR1 is KGHSH and CDR2 LQKENI. DNA of the CDR3: TGTGCCAGCTCCTTATCAACGACAGCAAGAAACACTGAAGCTTTCTTT. This gives the protein CASSLSTTARNTEAFF.

J is TRBJ1-2 and V is TRBV14, with 7 bases that match TRBD1. The CDR3 is made up of 16 amino acids. Germline V gene data show CDR1 as SGHDN and CDR2 as FVKESK. After removal of 3 bases from V and 4 bases from J, the junction contained 11 bases not matched to a gene. The CDR3 sequence: CASSQGLTGIAYGYTF. The CDR3 DNA is TGTGCCAGCAGCCAGGGGTTGACAGGGATCGCCTATGGCTACACCTTC.

This clone was seen only once. J is TRBJ1-4 and V is TRBV5-1; 7 bases map to TRBD1. Looked up from germline, CDR1 is SGHRS and CDR2 is YFSETQ. CDR3 length equals 15 residues. J was trimmed by 3 bases and V by 2 bases; bases with no gene match: 4. CDR3 loop: CASSLNRGANEKLFF. CDR3 nucleotide sequence: TGCGCCAGCAGCTTAAACAGGGGAGCTAATGAAAAACTGTTTTTT.

This clone has just one count. The rearrangement uses TRBV11-2 and TRBJ1-5, with a possible D match to TRBD1 (6 bases). CDR3 length: 14 residues. Germline loops: CDR1 SGHAT, CDR2 FQNNGV. V was shortened by 1 base and J by 7 bases, with 11 bases between the two germline ends. CDR3: CASSLAGVGQPQHF. In DNA, the CDR3 is TGTGCCAGCAGCTTAGCAGGGGTTGGCCAGCCCCAGCATTTT.

The V and J genes are TRBV3-1 (or the pseudogene TRBV3-2) and TRBJ2-5, with TRBD2 matching over 12 bases. The germline V gene has CDR1 LGHDT and CDR2 YNNKEL (reference sequence). The V segment lost 7 bases and the J segment 5 bases; nucleotides outside the gene matches: 11. This CDR3 contains 16 residues. DNA for the CDR3: TGTGCCAGCACTCTCCTAGCGGGGGGGCCGGGGGAGACCCAGTACTTC. This translates into CASTLLAGGPGETQYF.